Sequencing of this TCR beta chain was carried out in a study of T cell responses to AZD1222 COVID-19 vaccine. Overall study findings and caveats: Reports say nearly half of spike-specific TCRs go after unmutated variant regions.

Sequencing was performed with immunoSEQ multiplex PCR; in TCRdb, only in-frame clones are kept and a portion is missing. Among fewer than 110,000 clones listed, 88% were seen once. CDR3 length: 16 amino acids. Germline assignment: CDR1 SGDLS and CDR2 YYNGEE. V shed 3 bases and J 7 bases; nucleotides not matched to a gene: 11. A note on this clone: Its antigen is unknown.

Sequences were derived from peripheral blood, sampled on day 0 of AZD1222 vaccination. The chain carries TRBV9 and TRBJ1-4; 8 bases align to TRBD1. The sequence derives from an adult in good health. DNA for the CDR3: TGTGCCAGCAGCGACCCCTCGACAGGGGCGGGTGAAAAACTGTTTTTT. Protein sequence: CASSDPSTGAGEKLFF.